The clone carrying this T cell receptor (beta chain) has only a few counts. Its antigen is currently unknown. The data derive from a study of OX40 agonist ivuxolimab in advanced cancers. This table comes from immunoSEQ multiplex PCR, and its TCRdb copy is limited to in-frame clones, with some not included. Of tens of thousands of clones listed, 81% are singletons. The J segment lost 9 bases and the V segment lost 8 bases, leaving 11 bases of the junction unmatched. From germline, CDR1 is MDHEN and CDR2 SYDVKM. The length of the CDR3 is 13 residues. General study points: The 0.1-3.0 mg/kg partial responders had among the lowest clonal expansion. Among the nonresponders, some also had low normalized T-cell clonal expansion.

Blood got drawn at baseline, again on cycle 4 day 1, and then on cycle 7 day 1. The rearrangement uses TRBV28 and TRBJ1-1, with 8 bases identical to TRBD1. This clonotype originated in an adult with an advanced solid tumor such as melanoma, head and neck, liver or kidney cancer. The sequences come from CD4+ or CD8+ T cells sorted from blood, collected in a trial of the OX40 agonist ivuxolimab. The CDR3 bases are TGTGCCAGCGCAAGGACAGGGCACAACCAAGCTTTCTTT. Its translation: CASARTGHNQAFF. Looking up the rest from reference TRBV28 and TRBJ1-1 gives the full variable domain: DVKVTQSSRYLVKRTGEKVFLECVQDMDHENMFWYRQDPGLGLRLIYFSYDVKMKEKGDIPEGYSVSREKKERFSLILESASTNQTSMYLCASARTGHNQAFFGQGTRLTVV.